This record looks at one T cell receptor beta chain sequence and its context. The CDR3 loop spans 14 amino acids. Germline values: CDR1 SGHTA, CDR2 FQGTGA. Trimming removed 2 bases at V and 3 bases at J, with 10 bases between. The sample comes from a study of glioma-infiltrating T cells after dendritic cell vaccination. Overall study context: Dendritic cells derived from monocytes and pulsed with autologous tumor lysate formed the vaccine.

Produced via immunoSEQ multiplex PCR; TCRdb's table is partial and in-frame only. The table shows about 46,000 clones, with approximately 91% occurring only once. Indicated time point: after dendritic cell vaccination, including at tumor progression/relapse. The sample was blood, taken after dendritic cell vaccination. This receptor was identified in a human donor with glioblastoma. V is TRBV7-3 and J is TRBJ1-2, with D maybe TRBD1 (6 bases). The CDR3 region is CASSLGGADYGYTF. The CDR3 nucleotides read TGTGCCAGCAGCTTAGGGGGGGCGGACTATGGCTACACCTTC. Full variable domain (rest looked up from reference TRBV7-3 and TRBJ1-2): GAGVSQTPSNKVTEKGKYVELRCDPISGHTALYWYRQSLGQGPEFLIYFQGTGAADDSGLPNDRFFAVRPEGSVSTLKIQRTERGDSAVYLCASSLGGADYGYTFGSGTRLTVV.